A single sample is the source of the 7 T cell receptor beta chains below, sequenced in a study of metastatic and nonmetastatic thyroid tumors. TCRdb reprocessed the PCR reads via MiXCR. The data hold 30,000 to 35,000 clones, with approximately 16% observed a single time. All patients were treatment-naive before thyroid surgery. Material: blood. The receptors were gathered from a male donor with papillary thyroid cancer or a benign thyroid nodule (not recorded which). Some clones in this sample may be carry-over from other donors' samples.

This clone was recorded once. This chain uses TRBV5-1 with TRBJ2-1; TRBD2 agrees at 11 bases. Trimming took 6 bases from V and 7 from J; bases not matched to a gene: 12. The CDR3 has 16 amino acids. Germline V gene sequence: CDR1 SGHRS, CDR2 YFSETQ. DNA for the CDR3: TGCGCCAGCACCCCCCTAACTAGCGGGAGTGGAAATGAGCAGTTCTTC. This translates into CASTPLTSGSGNEQFF. Based on the CDR3 plus reference TRBV5-1 and TRBJ2-1, the full variable domain is KAGVTQTPRYLIKTRGQQVTLSCSPISGHRSVSWYQQTPGQGLQFLFEYFSETQRNKGNFPGRFSGRQFSNSRSEMNVSTLELGDSALYLCASTPLTSGSGNEQFFGPGTRLTVL.

This clone was observed many times. The rearrangement uses TRBV5-8 and TRBJ2-7, with D tentatively TRBD2 (5 bases). The germline CDR1 and CDR2 sequences are SGHTS and YDEGEE. Trimming stripped 7 bases from V and 7 bases from J, with 15 bases between. The CDR3 totals 12 residues. The CDR3 coding sequence is TGTGCCAGCGGCGCTTCCGGGATTGAGCAGTACTTC. This gives the protein CASGASGIEQYF.

This clone was detected ten times or more. This chain connects TRBV4-3 to TRBJ2-1; TRBD2 agrees at 10 bases. The J segment lost 10 bases and the V segment lost 4 bases, leaving 10 bases of the junction unmatched. Germline V gene lookup returns CDR1 LGHNA and CDR2 YSLEER. This CDR3 is 15 amino acids long. The CDR3 loop is CASSRGLAAEGEQFF. The CDR3 bases are TGCGCCAGCAGCCGTGGACTAGCGGCAGAGGGGGAGCAGTTCTTC.

As to this clone: A much more abundant neighbour one base away suggests this may be a read error. The rearrangement uses TRBV29-1 and TRBJ2-1; D might be TRBD1 (6 bases). The CDR3 is made up of 13 amino acids. CDR1 is SQVTM and CDR2 is ANQGSEA in the germline V gene. V was cut by 0 bases and J by 6 bases, with 9 bases left in between. CDR3 region: CSVEDDRLNEQFF. CDR3 in DNA: TGCAGCGTTGAAGATGACAGGCTCAATGAGCAGTTCTTC.

This clone was observed a single time. This sample includes further DNA sequences coding for the same CDR3. CDR3 amino acids: CASRLYRAGPNYGYTF. CDR3 DNA: TGCGCCAGCAGGCTTTACAGGGCAGGGCCTAACTATGGCTACACCTTC. This chain connects TRBV4-3 to TRBJ1-2, with D possibly matching TRBD1 (6 bases). The V end lost 6 bases, the J end lost 0 bases, and 17 bases lay between the germline ends. The length of the CDR3 is 16 residues. Germline CDR1 reads LGHNA; CDR2 reads YSLEER.

This clone was counted at least ten times. This sequence joins TRBV14 and TRBJ2-6, with D tentatively TRBD1 or TRBD2 (6 bases each). The germline V gene has CDR1 SGHDN and CDR2 FVKESK. The CDR3 length is 17 residues. Trimming stripped 1 base from V and 0 bases from J, with 10 bases between. This CDR3 is CASSQARGRSGANVLTF. The DNA for the CDR3 is TGTGCCAGCAGCCAAGCTCGGGGGCGCTCTGGGGCCAACGTCCTGACTTTC.

The gene calls are TRBV2 and TRBJ2-1, with D possibly matching TRBD1 (5 bases). Deletions cut 4 bases from V and 12 bases from J, with 16 bases between. The CDR3 is 13 amino acids. Germline CDR1 is SNHLY and CDR2 is FYNNEI. CDR3 in DNA: TGTGCCAGCAGTGGGGTGGCAGGGAAAGGGCAGTTCTTC. Its protein product is CASSGVAGKGQFF.